This entry features one T cell receptor (beta chain) sequence. The target of this receptor is not known. Base-call qualities are not available, and no considerably larger clone is one nucleotide away. Fluorescence-activated cell sorting was used to pull naive CD4 T cells, meaning cells that were CD45RO-negative and CD62L-positive, out of the PBMCs. Approximately 50 ml of fresh peripheral blood was collected from each donor, and PBMCs were isolated by Ficoll density centrifugation. Cell sorting was carried out on a FACSAria III instrument, and a purity above 95% was achieved for all samples. From its cysteine to its phenylalanine, the CDR3 spans 15 amino acids. CDR3 DNA only is kept here, 45 bases in frame from base 1. Compared with germline, V lacks 2 bases and J lacks 6 bases; bases without a gene match: 5. Based on the germline V gene (reference sequence), the CDR1 and CDR2 sequences are MNHEY and SMNVEV.

The QIAGEN blood and tissue kit was used to extract genomic DNA from sorted cells, and the DNA was quantified on a NanoDrop 1000. TCR alpha and beta chains were deep sequenced and quantified on the immunoSEQ platform using multiplex PCR of genomic DNA. The paper's data handling went like this. IMGT gene and region definitions were used for annotation of the TCR sequences. Out-of-frame rearrangements were taken as a proxy for the preselection repertoire and were compared with in-frame clonotypes. The iCHAO1 estimator provided with the immunoSEQ platform was used to estimate repertoire size. Clonal inequality was measured with a Gini index on in-frame amino acid clonotypes, based on the Lorenz curve. The intersect function in the R package tcR was used to count shared clonotypes, while the Jaccard index served to score similarity. Frequencies of V, J and V-J usage were subjected to principal component analysis with the R prcomp function, without normalization. TCRdb limited this immuneACCESS table to in-frame rearrangements with V and J called. A share of clones is missing; checked studies link under half to unresolved V genes, and the rest is unexplained. That table supplies the V and J calls and clone size; D and trimming were determined from the DNA. This sample holds around 74,000 clones; just under 95% were observed only once. More than 0.13% of the sample lies in the top ten.

The data stem from a study of human versus mouse CDR3 diversity and MHC coevolution (dated by TCRdb to about 2017). Study-level background: The immunoSEQ assay was reported to detect one in 200,000 T cells and to minimize multiplex PCR amplification bias. Across mouse and human samples, the number of valid reads per sample ranged from about 5.5 x 10^6 to 1.8 x 10^7. Human naive CD4 T cell repertoires served as a reference for TCR selection on multiple MHC II alleles, compared against human-TCR-locus transgenic mice with single MHC II. Three healthy volunteer blood donors were included in the human cohort, with one aged 30 to 40, one aged 40 to 50 and one aged 60 to 70 at collection.

The paper's findings and limits, for the study overall: Among all compared groups, most of the three human donors had the lowest clonal inequality scores. Because human T cells were selected on about 6 MHC II alleles, repertoire diversity was not considered directly comparable between humans and mice. On average, humans had more CDR3 deletions and insertions than mice, indicating greater exonuclease and TdT activity. The largest TCR beta repertoire, some 1.5 million clonotypes, was estimated by iCHAO1 for humans, a finding likely attributable to selection by multiple MHC II molecules.

The sequencing sample was made of naive CD4+ T cells from blood. Read against the paper, the sample's cell subset or site label means: CD45RO-negative CD62L-positive naive CD4 T cells. Recombination joined TRBV27 with TRBJ2-1, with 9 bases in between that match TRBD2. The TCR originated in a person between 25 and 70 years old in good health. DNA sequence: TGTGCCAGCAGTTTAGGATTAGCGGGAGTCAATGAGCAGTTCTTC. It encodes CASSLGLAGVNEQFF.